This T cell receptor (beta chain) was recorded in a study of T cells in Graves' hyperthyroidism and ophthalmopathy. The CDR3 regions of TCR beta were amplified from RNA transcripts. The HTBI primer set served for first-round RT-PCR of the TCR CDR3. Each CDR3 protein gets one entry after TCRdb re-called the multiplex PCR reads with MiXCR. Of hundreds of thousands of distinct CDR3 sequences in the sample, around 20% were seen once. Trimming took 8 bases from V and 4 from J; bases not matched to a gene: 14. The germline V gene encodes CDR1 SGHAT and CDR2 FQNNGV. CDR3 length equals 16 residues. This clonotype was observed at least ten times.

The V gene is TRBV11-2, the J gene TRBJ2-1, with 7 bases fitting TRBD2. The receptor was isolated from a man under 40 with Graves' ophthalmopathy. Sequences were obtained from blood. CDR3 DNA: TGTGCCAGCTCCCCCTGGGGGGGAAGCGCGTACAATGAGCAGTTCTTC. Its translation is CASSPWGGSAYNEQFF.